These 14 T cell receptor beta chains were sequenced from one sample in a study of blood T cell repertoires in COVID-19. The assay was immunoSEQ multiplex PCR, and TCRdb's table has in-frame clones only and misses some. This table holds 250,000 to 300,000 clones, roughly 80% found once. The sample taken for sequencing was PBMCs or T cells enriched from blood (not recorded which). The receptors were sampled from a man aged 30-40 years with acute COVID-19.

The CDR3 DNA is TGCGCCAGCAGCTTGGATTCTCTCTCTATCGGGACAGGTTTTCCCCTCCACTTT. It specifies CASSLDSLSIGTGFPLHF. This chain connects TRBV5-1 to TRBJ1-6, with 8 bases identical to TRBD1. Trimming cost V 0 bases and J 13 bases; bases outside gene matches: 18. Germline loops: CDR1 SGHRS, CDR2 YFSETQ. The CDR3 runs 18 residues.

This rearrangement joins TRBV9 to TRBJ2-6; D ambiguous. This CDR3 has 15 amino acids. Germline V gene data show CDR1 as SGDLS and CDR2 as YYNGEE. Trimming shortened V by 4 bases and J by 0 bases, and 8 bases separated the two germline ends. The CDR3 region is CASSPPGSGANVLTF. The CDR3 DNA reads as TGTGCCAGCAGCCCCCCGGGCTCTGGGGCCAACGTCCTGACTTTC.

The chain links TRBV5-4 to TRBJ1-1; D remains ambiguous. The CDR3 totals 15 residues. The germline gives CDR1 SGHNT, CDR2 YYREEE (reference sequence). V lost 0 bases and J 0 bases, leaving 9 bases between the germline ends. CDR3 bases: TGTGCCAGCAGCTTGGTAAACAAAATGAACACTGAAGCTTTCTTT. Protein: CASSLVNKMNTEAFF.

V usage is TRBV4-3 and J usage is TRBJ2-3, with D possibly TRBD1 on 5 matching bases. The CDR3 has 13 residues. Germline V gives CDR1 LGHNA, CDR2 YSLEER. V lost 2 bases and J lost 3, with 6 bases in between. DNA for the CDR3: TGCGCCAGCAGCCAACAGGGAACAGATACGCAGTATTTT. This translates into CASSQQGTDTQYF.

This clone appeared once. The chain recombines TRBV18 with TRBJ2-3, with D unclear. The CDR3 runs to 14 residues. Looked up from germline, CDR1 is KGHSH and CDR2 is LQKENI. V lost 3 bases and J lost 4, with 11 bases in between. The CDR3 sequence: CASSPPTNADTQYF. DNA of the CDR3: TGTGCCAGCTCACCGCCCACTAATGCAGATACGCAGTATTTT. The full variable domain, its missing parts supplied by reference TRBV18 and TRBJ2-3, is NAGVMQNPRHLVRRRGQEARLRCSPMKGHSHVYWYRQLPEEGLKFMVYLQKENIIDESGMPKERFSAEFPKEGPSILRIQQVVRGDSAAYFCASSPPTNADTQYFGPGTRLTVL.

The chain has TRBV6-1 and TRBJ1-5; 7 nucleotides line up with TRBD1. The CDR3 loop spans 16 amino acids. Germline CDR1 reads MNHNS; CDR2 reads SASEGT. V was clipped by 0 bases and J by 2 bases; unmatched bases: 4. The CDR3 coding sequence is TGTGCCAGCAGTGAAGCCGCCGGGACAGGCAATCAGCCCCAGCATTTT. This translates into CASSEAAGTGNQPQHF.

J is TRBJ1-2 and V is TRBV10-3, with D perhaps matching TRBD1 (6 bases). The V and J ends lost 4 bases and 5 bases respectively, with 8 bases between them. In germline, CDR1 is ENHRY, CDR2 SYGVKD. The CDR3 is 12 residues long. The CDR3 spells CAISADSYGYTF. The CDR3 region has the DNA TGTGCCATCAGTGCGGACAGTTATGGCTACACCTTC.

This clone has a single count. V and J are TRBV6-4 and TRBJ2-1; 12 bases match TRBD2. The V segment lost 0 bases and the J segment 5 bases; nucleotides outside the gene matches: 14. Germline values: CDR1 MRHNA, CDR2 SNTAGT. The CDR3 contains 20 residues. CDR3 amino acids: CASSDSPLAGGPSVDNEQFF. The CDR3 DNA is TGTGCCAGCAGTGACTCCCCGCTAGCGGGAGGGCCCTCAGTGGACAATGAGCAGTTCTTC.

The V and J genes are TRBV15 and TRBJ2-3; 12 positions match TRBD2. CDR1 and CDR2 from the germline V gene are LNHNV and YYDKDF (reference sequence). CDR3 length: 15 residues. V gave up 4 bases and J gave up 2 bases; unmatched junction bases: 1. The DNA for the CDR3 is TGTGCCACCAGCACTAGCGGGGGGGCCACAGATACGCAGTATTTT. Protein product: CATSTSGGATDTQYF.

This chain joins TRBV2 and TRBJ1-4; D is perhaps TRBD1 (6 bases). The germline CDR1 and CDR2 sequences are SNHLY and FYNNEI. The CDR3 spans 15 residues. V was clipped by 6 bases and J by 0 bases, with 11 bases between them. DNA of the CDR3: TGTGCCAGCAGAGGACAGCTAACAACTAATGAAAAACTGTTTTTT. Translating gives CASRGQLTTNEKLFF.

This CDR3 is CASSDEERGRGCSYEQYV. The CDR3 DNA reads TGCGCCAGCAGTGATGAAGAGAGGGGCAGGGGGTGTTCCTACGAGCAGTACGTC. The J gene is TRBJ2-7, the V gene TRBV10-1; TRBD1 aligns across 7 bases. V dropped 3 bases and J dropped 1; count of bases not matched to a gene: 15. The CDR3 has 18 amino acids. Germline CDR1 reads WNHNN; CDR2 reads SYGVQD (reference sequence).

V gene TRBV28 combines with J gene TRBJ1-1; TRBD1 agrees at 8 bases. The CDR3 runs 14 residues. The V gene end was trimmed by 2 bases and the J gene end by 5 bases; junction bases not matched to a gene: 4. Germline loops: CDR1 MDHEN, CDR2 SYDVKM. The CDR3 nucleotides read TGTGCCAGCAGTTTAACAGGGGGAATGACTGAAGCTTTCTTT. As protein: CASSLTGGMTEAFF.

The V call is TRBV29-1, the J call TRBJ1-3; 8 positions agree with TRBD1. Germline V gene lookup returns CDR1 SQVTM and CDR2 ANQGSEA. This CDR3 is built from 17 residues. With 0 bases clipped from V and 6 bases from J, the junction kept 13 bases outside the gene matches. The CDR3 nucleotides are TGCAGCGTTGAAGATACCGGGACAGGTTATTCTCCAAACACCATATATTTT. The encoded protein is CSVEDTGTGYSPNTIYF.

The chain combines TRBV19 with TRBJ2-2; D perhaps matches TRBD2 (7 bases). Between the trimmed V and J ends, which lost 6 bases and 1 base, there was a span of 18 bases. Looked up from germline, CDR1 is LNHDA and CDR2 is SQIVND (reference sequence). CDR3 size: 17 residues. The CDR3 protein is CASSAGASTENTGELFF. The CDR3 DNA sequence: TGTGCCAGTAGCGCGGGGGCCTCGACAGAGAACACCGGGGAGCTGTTTTTT.